The source of this TCR beta chain is a study of regulatory T cells in long-lasting Graves disease. Time point specified: newly diagnosed GD, antithyroid drugs for less than 3 months. RNA from PBMCs was the source of the TCR library. Construction of the TCR beta libraries employed iRepertoire HTBI primers in conjunction with Arm-PCR of CDR3 regions. Per the original data handling: Across samples, 60 or so TRBV and some 15 TRBJ segments were found. TCRdb reanalysed the multiplex PCR reads using MiXCR and keeps one entry per CDR3 protein. The V and J calls here are based on TCRdb, not the publication. The repertoire holds 250,000 to 300,000 distinct CDR3 sequences, with 15% to 20% as singletons. CDR3 length equals 15 residues. Germline CDR1 SGHVS, CDR2 FQNEAQ. Trimming took 1 base from V and 4 from J; bases not matched to a gene: 1. These data were likewise used in another study, on T cells in Graves' hyperthyroidism and ophthalmopathy.

The starting material was peripheral blood mononuclear cells (PBMCs), obtained at new diagnosis, from a patient treated with antithyroid drugs. The TCR was taken from a young woman with Graves disease. The V call is TRBV7-8, the J call TRBJ2-3, with 11 positions matching TRBD1. The chain's CDR3 is CASSLGDRGADTQYF. CDR3 coding DNA: TGTGCCAGCAGCTTAGGGGACAGGGGGGCAGATACGCAGTATTTT.